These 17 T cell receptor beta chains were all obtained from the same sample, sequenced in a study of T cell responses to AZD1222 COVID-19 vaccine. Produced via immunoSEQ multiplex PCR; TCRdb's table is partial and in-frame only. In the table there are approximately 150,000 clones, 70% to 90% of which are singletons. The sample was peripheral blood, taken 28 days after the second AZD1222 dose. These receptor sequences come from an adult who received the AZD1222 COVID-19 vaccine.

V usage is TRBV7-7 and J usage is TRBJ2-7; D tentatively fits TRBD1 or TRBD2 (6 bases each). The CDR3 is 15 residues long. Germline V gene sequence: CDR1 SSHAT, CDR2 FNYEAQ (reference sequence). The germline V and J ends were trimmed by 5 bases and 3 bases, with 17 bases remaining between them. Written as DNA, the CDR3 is TGTGCCAGCAGCCCCCGGGAGACAGGAGTCTACGAGCAGTACTTC. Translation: CASSPRETGVYEQYF. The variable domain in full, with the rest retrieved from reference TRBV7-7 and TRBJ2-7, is GAGVSQSPRYKVTKRGQDVTLRCDPISSHATLYWYQQALGQGPEFLTYFNYEAQPDKSGLPSDRFSAERPEGSISTLTIQRTEQRDSAMYRCASSPRETGVYEQYFGPGTRLTVT.

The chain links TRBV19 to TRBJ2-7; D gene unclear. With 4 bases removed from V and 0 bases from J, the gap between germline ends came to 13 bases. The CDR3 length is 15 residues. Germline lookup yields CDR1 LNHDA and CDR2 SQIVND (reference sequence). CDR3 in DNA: TGTGCCAGTAGTACCGAGCCCTCGAGCTCCTACGAGCAGTACTTC. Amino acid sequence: CASSTEPSSSYEQYF.

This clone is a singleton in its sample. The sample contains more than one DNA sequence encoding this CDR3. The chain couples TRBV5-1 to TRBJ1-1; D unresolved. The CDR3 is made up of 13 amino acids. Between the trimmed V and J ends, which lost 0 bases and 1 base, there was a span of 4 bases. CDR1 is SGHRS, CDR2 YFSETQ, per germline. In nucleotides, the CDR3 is TGCGCCAGCAGCTTGGCGGGGAACACTGAAGCTTTCTTT. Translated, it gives CASSLAGNTEAFF.

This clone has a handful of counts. The CDR3 sequence is CASSGEGGLQPQHF. CDR3 in DNA: TGTGCCAGCAGCGGAGAGGGGGGGTTGCAGCCCCAGCATTTT. The chain uses TRBV5-5 and TRBJ1-5, with D maybe TRBD1 (6 bases). Germline-derived CDR1 and CDR2 are SGHKS and YYEKEE (reference sequence). V was cut by 4 bases and J by 7 bases, with 15 bases left in between. The CDR3 is made up of 14 amino acids.

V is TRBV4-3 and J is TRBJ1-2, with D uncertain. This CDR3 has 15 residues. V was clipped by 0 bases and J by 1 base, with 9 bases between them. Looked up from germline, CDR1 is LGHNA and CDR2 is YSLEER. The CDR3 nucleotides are TGCGCCAGCAGCCAAGAGGTTAATGGTAACTATGGCTACACCTTC. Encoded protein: CASSQEVNGNYGYTF.

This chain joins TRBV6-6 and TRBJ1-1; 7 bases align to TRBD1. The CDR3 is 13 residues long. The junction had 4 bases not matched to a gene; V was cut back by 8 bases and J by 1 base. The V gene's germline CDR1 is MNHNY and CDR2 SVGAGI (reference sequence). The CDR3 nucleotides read TGTGCCAGCGGCAGGACAGGGAACACTGAAGCTTTCTTT. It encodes CASGRTGNTEAFF.

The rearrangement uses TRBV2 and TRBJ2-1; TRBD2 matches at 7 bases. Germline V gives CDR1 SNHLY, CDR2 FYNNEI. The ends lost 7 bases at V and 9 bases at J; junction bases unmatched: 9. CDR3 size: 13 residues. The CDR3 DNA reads TGTGCCAGCACCCGCGGGGGTCTACCTGAGCAGTTCTTC. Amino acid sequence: CASTRGGLPEQFF. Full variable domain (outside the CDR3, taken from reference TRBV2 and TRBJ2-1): EPEVTQTPSHQVTQMGQEVILRCVPISNHLYFYWYRQILGQKVEFLVSFYNNEISEKSEIFDDQFSVERPDGSNFTLKIRSTKLEDSAMYFCASTRGGLPEQFFGPGTRLTVL.

The CDR3 loop reads CASSIVQGQNSPLHF. The CDR3 DNA reads TGTGCCAGTAGTATCGTTCAGGGGCAAAATTCACCCCTCCACTTT. The chain recombines TRBV19 with TRBJ1-6, with a possible D match to TRBD1 (6 bases). Trimming left V 3 bases short and J 7 bases short, with 13 bases between. There are 15 residues in the CDR3. Germline CDR1 and CDR2: LNHDA and SQIVND (reference sequence).

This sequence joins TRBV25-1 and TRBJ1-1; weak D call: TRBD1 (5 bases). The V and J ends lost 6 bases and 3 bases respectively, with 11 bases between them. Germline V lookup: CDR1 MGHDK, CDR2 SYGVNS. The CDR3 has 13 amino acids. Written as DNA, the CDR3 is TGTGCCAGCAGGCCGCCGGGGGACACTGAAGCTTTCTTT. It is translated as CASRPPGDTEAFF.

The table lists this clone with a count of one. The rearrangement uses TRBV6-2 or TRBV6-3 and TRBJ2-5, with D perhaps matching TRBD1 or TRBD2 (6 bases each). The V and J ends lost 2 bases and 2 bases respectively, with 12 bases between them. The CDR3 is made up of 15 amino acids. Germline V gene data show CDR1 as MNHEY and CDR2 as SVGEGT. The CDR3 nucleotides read TGTGCCAGCAGTTACGTGGGGGGCCAACAAGAGACCCAGTACTTC. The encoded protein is CASSYVGGQQETQYF.

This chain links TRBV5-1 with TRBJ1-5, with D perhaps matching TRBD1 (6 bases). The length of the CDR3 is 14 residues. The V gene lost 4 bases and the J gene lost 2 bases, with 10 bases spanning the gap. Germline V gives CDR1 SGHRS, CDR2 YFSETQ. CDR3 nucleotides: TGCGCCAGCAGCCTTGCAGGGGGCAATCAGCCCCAGCATTTT. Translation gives CASSLAGGNQPQHF. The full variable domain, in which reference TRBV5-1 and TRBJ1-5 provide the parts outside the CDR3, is KAGVTQTPRYLIKTRGQQVTLSCSPISGHRSVSWYQQTPGQGLQFLFEYFSETQRNKGNFPGRFSGRQFSNSRSEMNVSTLELGDSALYLCASSLAGGNQPQHFGDGTRLSIL.

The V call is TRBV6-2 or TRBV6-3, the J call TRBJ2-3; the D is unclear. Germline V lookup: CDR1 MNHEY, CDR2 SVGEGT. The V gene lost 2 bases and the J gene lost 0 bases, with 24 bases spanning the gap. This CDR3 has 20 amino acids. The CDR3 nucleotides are TGTGCCAGCAGTTACCAGCACTACCATCGAGAGGCTACTAGCACAGATACGCAGTATTTT. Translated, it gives CASSYQHYHREATSTDTQYF.

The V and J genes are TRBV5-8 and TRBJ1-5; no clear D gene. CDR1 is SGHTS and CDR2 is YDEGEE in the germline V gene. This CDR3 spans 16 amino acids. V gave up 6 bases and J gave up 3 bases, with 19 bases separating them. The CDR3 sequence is CASTPLGWAINQPQHF. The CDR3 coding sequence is TGTGCCAGCACCCCCCTGGGGTGGGCGATCAATCAGCCCCAGCATTTT.

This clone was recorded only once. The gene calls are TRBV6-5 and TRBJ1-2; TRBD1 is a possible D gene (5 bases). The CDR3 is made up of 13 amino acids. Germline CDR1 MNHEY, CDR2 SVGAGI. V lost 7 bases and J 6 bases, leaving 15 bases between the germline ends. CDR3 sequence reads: CASTNYGTDGYTF. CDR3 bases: TGTGCCAGCACCAACTATGGGACTGATGGCTACACCTTC.

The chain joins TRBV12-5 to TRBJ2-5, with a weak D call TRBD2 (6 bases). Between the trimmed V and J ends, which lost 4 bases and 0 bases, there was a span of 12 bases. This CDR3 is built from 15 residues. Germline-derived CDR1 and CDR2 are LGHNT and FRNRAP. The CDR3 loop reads CASGSPRLDQETQYF. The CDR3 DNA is TGTGCTAGTGGTTCCCCTCGACTAGACCAAGAGACCCAGTACTTC.

The CDR3 coding sequence is TGTGCCAGCATGGAGGGGGGTTATAATTCACCCCTCCACTTT. This translates into CASMEGGYNSPLHF. The chain has TRBV27 and TRBJ1-6; TRBD1 might be the D (6 bases). The CDR3 covers 14 residues. Germline V CDR1 and CDR2: MNHEY, SMNVEV (reference sequence). Trimming stripped 7 bases from V and 4 bases from J, with 11 bases between.

The CDR3 sequence is CATSWGGTVRTGELFF. DNA of the CDR3: TGTGCCACCAGTTGGGGGGGCACGGTTAGGACCGGGGAGCTGTTTTTT. The J gene is TRBJ2-2, the V gene TRBV15; D may be TRBD2 (7 bases). This CDR3 is 16 amino acids long. The V end lost 6 bases, the J end lost 5 bases, and 19 bases lay between the germline ends. Germline CDR1 is LNHNV and CDR2 is YYDKDF (reference sequence).